The next 13 T cell receptor beta chains were all read from a single sample in a study of T-cell reconstitution after alpha-beta-depleted transplantation in children. Unique molecular identifiers tagged the TCRbeta library. MiXCR was run by TCRdb on the PCR reads, yielding one entry per CDR3 protein. The sample lists about 640,000 distinct CDR3 sequences, over 15% occurring once. The starting material was PBMCs from the stem cell graft donor, obtained from the stem cell graft. The receptors shown here come from a human donor who donated a stem cell graft to a child with acute myeloid leukemia.

This clonotype was observed a few times. The chain links TRBV11-2 to TRBJ2-7; D is perhaps TRBD1 (5 bases). Germline CDR1 reads SGHAT; CDR2 reads FQNNGV. The germline V and J ends were trimmed by 5 bases and 0 bases, with 11 bases remaining between them. The length of the CDR3 is 14 residues. The CDR3 loop reads CASSPPDSSYEQYV. The CDR3 nucleotides read TGTGCCAGCAGCCCCCCAGACAGCTCCTACGAGCAGTACGTC.

This clonotype has at least ten counts. The J gene is TRBJ1-4, the V gene TRBV6-5; D is unresolved. CDR1 is MNHEY, CDR2 SVGAGI, per germline. Between the trimmed V and J ends, which lost 4 bases and 5 bases, there was a span of 14 bases. The CDR3 runs 15 residues. CDR3: CASSSSGRENEKLFF. The DNA of the CDR3 is TGTGCCAGCAGTTCTTCTGGCAGAGAGAATGAAAAACTGTTTTTT.

The V and J genes are TRBV7-6 and TRBJ1-1; perhaps TRBD1 as D (5 bases). V lost 0 bases, J lost 6 bases, and 20 bases lay in between. CDR3 length equals 17 residues. Germline values: CDR1 SGHVS, CDR2 FNYEAQ. In DNA form, the CDR3 reads TGTGCCAGCAGCTTAGCTAGGGGAGTGGGGGTACAAGCTGAAGCTTTCTTT. It is translated as CASSLARGVGVQAEAFF.

V is TRBV12-3 or TRBV12-4 and J is TRBJ2-7; D uncertain. With 0 bases removed from V and 4 bases from J, the gap between germline ends came to 10 bases. The length of the CDR3 is 14 residues. Here the CDR3 reads CASSLAEAIYEQYF. The CDR3 DNA reads as TGTGCCAGCAGTTTAGCGGAAGCCATATACGAGCAGTACTTC.

This clonotype was counted at least ten times. The chain combines TRBV29-1 with TRBJ2-6; no definite D call. V lost 1 base and J 2 bases, leaving 3 bases between the germline ends. The CDR3 spans 13 residues. Germline V gene data show CDR1 as SQVTM and CDR2 as ANQGSEA. CDR3 sequence (DNA): TGCAGCGTTGAAGCGGCTGGGGCCAACGTCCTGACTTTC. It translates to CSVEAAGANVLTF.

This clonotype was detected many times. The rearrangement links TRBV20-1 to TRBJ2-3; D possibly matches TRBD1 or TRBD2 (5 bases each). Between the trimmed V and J ends, which lost 0 bases and 4 bases, there was a span of 14 bases. Germline CDR1 DFQATT, CDR2 SNEGSKA (reference sequence). This CDR3 region has 15 residues. CDR3 in amino acids: CSARDPFRGADTQYF. CDR3 coding DNA: TGCAGTGCTAGAGATCCCTTCCGGGGCGCAGATACGCAGTATTTT.

The table lists this clonotype with many counts. The rearrangement joins TRBV20-1 to TRBJ2-2; 7 positions agree with TRBD1. CDR3 size: 12 residues. Germline V CDR1 and CDR2: DFQATT, SNEGSKA (reference sequence). CDR3 sequence reads: CRAGGGTGELFF. The CDR3 DNA reads TGCAGAGCAGGGGGTGGCACCGGGGAGCTGTTTTTT.

The chain links TRBV27 to TRBJ2-4; 7 bases line up with TRBD1. CDR3 length: 15 residues. Germline V lookup: CDR1 MNHEY, CDR2 SMNVEV (reference sequence). The V gene end was trimmed by 3 bases and the J gene end by 3 bases; junction bases not matched to a gene: 5. The CDR3 DNA is TGTGCCAGCAGTTTGCGACAGGGTGTCAAAAACATTCAGTACTTC. Translated: CASSLRQGVKNIQYF.

This rearrangement joins TRBV5-1 to TRBJ2-7, with D unclear. Between the trimmed V and J ends, which lost 3 bases and 2 bases, there was a span of 15 bases. This CDR3 spans 15 amino acids. The V gene's germline CDR1 is SGHRS and CDR2 YFSETQ. The CDR3 DNA reads as TGCGCCAGCAGCTCCAAGGTGTCCTCCGCCTACGAGCAGTACTTC. It encodes CASSSKVSSAYEQYF.

This chain connects TRBV24-1 to TRBJ2-2; D tentatively reads TRBD1 or TRBD2 (7 bases each). Trimming took 2 bases from V and 5 from J, leaving 11 bases between them. CDR1 and CDR2 from the germline V gene are KGHDR and SFDVKD. The CDR3 totals 15 residues. This CDR3 reads CATSDYRGGTGELFF. The CDR3 DNA follows: TGTGCCACCAGTGATTACAGGGGAGGGACCGGGGAGCTGTTTTTT.

This sequence joins TRBV5-1 and TRBJ1-2, with a weak D call TRBD1 (5 bases). Trimming took 3 bases from V and 1 from J, leaving 13 bases between them. The CDR3 runs to 15 residues. Looked up from germline, CDR1 is SGHRS and CDR2 is YFSETQ. The CDR3 here is CASSWTLGGNYGYTF. CDR3 in DNA: TGCGCCAGCAGCTGGACCCTCGGGGGTAACTATGGCTACACCTTC. Full variable domain (remainder filled in from reference TRBV5-1 and TRBJ1-2): KAGVTQTPRYLIKTRGQQVTLSCSPISGHRSVSWYQQTPGQGLQFLFEYFSETQRNKGNFPGRFSGRQFSNSRSEMNVSTLELGDSALYLCASSWTLGGNYGYTFGSGTRLTVV.

This clonotype was observed many times. The V and J genes are TRBV29-1 and TRBJ1-1; D unclear. CDR3 size: 14 residues. Trimming stripped 3 bases from V and 4 bases from J, with 15 bases between. Germline V gives CDR1 SQVTM, CDR2 ANQGSEA. The CDR3 nucleotides read TGCAGCGTTGAGGACGGGCAAGGAAGCACTGAAGCTTTCTTT. It encodes CSVEDGQGSTEAFF.

V is TRBV25-1 and J is TRBJ2-1; D not resolved. V was trimmed by 2 bases and J by 6 bases, leaving 5 bases between them. The CDR3 runs 12 residues. In germline, CDR1 is MGHDK, CDR2 SYGVNS. CDR3 bases: TGTGCCAGCAGTGAAGAGGTCAATGAGCAGTTCTTC. It specifies CASSEEVNEQFF.